The clone carrying this T cell receptor beta chain came up a few times. This entry comes from a study of blood T cell repertoires in COVID-19. Study context: The United States, Italy and Spain were the sources of the acute and convalescent COVID-19 samples. T cells, B-cell-depleted T cells, or PBMCs supplied cDNA or gDNA.

The authors' processing: Nucleated cell counts were estimated from reference gene primer amplification. Sequenced by immunoSEQ multiplex PCR; TCRdb stores in-frame clones only, minus some. The V and J calls and clone size were taken over from that table, and D and trimming were inferred from the DNA. The data contain fewer than 250,000 clones, roughly four fifths of them singletons. This receptor was obtained from a woman in her 70s with acute or convalescent COVID-19. Material for sequencing was peripheral blood.

The CDR3 DNA is TGTGCCAGCAGTCTGTTACAGGGTGCCCAGCATTTT. Encoded protein: CASSLLQGAQHF. The J gene is TRBJ1-5, the V gene TRBV28; a possible D gene is TRBD1 (6 bases). The CDR3 totals 12 residues. Germline assignment: CDR1 MDHEN and CDR2 SYDVKM. The V end was cut by 5 bases, the J end by 11 bases, with 13 bases between.